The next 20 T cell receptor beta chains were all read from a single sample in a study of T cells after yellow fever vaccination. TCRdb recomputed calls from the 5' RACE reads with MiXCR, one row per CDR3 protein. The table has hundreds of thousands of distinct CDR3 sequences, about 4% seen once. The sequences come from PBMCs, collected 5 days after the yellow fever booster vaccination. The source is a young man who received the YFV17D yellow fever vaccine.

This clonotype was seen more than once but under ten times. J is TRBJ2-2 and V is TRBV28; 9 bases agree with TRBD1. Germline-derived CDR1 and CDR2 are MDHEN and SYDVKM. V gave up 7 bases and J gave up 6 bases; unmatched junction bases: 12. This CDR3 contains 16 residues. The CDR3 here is CASTPRTGDMPGELFF. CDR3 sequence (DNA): TGTGCCAGCACCCCAAGGACAGGGGATATGCCCGGGGAGCTGTTTTTT.

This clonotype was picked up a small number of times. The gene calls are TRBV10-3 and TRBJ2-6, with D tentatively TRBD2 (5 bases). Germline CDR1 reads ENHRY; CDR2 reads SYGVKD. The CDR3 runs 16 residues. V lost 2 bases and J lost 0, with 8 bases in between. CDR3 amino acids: CAISEPRGSGANVLTF. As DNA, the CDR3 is TGTGCCATCAGTGAGCCCCGGGGCTCTGGGGCCAACGTCCTGACTTTC.

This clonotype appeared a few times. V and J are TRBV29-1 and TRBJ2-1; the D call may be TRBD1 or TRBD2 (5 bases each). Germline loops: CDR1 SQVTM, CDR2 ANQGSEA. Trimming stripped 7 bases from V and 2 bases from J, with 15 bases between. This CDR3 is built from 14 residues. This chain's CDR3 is CSGSRDQTYNEQFF. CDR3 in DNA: TGCAGCGGCAGCCGGGACCAGACCTACAATGAGCAGTTCTTC.

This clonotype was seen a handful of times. CDR3 bases: TGTGCCAGCAGTTACGACAGGGGGCTCACTGAAGCTTTCTTT. Amino acid sequence: CASSYDRGLTEAFF. This chain links TRBV12-3 or TRBV12-4 with TRBJ1-1; 10 nucleotides match TRBD1. This CDR3 is built from 14 residues. With V trimmed by 4 bases and J by 4 bases, 3 bases remained unmatched.

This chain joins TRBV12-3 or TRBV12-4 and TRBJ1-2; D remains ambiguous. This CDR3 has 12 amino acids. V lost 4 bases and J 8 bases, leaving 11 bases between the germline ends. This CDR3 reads CASSSNLGGYTF. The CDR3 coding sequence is TGTGCCAGCAGTTCGAATCTGGGGGGCTACACCTTC.

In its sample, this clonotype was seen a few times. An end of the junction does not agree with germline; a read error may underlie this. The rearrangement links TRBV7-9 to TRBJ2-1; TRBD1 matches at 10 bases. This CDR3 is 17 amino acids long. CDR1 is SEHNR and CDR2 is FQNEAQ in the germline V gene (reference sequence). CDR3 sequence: CASSIALGTGERDEQFF. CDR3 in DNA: TGTGCCAGCAGCATAGCCCTAGGGACAGGGGAGAGGGATGAGCAGTTCTTC. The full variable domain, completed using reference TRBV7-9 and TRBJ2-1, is DTGVSQNPRHKITKRGQNVTFRCDPISEHNRLYWYRQTLGQGPEFLTYFQNEAQLEKSRLLSDRFSAERPKGSFSTLEIQRTEQGDSAMYLCASSIALGTGERDEQFFGPGTRLTVL.

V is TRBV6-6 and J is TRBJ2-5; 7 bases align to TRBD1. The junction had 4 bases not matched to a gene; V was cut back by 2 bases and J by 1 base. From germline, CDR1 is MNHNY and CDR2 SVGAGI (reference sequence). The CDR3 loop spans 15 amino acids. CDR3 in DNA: TGTGCCAGCAGTTACCCCGGGACAGTCCAAGAGACCCAGTACTTC. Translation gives CASSYPGTVQETQYF.

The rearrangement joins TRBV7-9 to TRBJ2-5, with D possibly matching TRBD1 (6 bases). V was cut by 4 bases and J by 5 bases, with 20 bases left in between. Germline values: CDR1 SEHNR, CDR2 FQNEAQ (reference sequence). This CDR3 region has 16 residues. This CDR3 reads CASSSPPRGAEETQYF. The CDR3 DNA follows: TGTGCCAGCAGCTCTCCTCCCAGGGGCGCCGAGGAGACCCAGTACTTC.

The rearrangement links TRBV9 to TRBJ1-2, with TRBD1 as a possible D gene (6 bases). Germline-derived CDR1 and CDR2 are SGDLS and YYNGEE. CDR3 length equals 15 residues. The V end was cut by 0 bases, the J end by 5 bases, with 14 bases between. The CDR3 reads CASSVAISDRYGYTF. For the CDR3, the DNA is TGTGCCAGCAGCGTAGCCATATCGGACAGATATGGCTACACCTTC.

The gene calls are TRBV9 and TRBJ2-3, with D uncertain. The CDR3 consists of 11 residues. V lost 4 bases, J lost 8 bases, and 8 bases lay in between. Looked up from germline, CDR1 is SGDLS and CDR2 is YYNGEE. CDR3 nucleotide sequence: TGTGCCAGCAGCACCCTAGGTACGCAGTATTTT. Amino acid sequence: CASSTLGTQYF.

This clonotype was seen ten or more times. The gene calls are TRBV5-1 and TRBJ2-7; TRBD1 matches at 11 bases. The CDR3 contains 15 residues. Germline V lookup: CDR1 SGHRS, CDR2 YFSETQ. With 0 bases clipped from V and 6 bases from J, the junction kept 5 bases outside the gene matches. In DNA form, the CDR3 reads TGCGCCAGCAGCTTGGTGGGACAGGGGGTCGGCGAGCAGTACTTC. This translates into CASSLVGQGVGEQYF.

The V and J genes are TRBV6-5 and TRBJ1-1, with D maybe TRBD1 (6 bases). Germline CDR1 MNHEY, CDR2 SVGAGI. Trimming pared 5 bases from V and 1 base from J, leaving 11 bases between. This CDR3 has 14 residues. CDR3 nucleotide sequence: TGTGCCAGCAGTAACAGGGTGGGGAACACTGAAGCTTTCTTT. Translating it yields CASSNRVGNTEAFF.

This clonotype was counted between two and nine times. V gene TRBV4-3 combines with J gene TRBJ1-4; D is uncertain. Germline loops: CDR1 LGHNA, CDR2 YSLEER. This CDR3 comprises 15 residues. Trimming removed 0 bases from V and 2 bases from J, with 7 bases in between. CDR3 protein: CASSQDGGTNEKLFF. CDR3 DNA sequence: TGCGCCAGCAGCCAAGATGGAGGGACTAATGAAAAACTGTTTTTT.

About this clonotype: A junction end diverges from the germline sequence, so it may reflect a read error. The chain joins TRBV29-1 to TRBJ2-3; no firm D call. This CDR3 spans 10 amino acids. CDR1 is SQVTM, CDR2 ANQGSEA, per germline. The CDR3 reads CSVDSDTRYF. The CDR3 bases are TGCAGCGTTGACAGTGATACGCGGTATTTT.

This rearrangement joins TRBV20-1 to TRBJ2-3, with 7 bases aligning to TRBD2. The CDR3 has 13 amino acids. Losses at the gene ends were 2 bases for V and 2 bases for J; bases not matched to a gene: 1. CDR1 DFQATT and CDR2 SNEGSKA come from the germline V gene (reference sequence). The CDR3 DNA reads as TGCAGTGCTAGACGGGACTACACAGATACGCAGTATTTT. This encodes CSARRDYTDTQYF.

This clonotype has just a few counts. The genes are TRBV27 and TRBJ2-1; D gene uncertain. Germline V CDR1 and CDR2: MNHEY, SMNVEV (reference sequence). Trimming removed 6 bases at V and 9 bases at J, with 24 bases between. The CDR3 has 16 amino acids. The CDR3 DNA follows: TGTGCCAGCAGCCCTCCGGTTTGGGAAGGGATGTTTGAGCAGTTCTTC. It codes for CASSPPVWEGMFEQFF.

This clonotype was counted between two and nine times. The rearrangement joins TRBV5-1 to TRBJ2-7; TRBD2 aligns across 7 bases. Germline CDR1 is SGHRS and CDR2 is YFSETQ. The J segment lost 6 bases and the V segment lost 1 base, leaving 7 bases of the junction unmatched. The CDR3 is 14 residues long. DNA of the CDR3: TGCGCCAGCAGCTTGTTGTCCAGGGAGGGCGAGCAGTACGTC. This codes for CASSLLSREGEQYV.

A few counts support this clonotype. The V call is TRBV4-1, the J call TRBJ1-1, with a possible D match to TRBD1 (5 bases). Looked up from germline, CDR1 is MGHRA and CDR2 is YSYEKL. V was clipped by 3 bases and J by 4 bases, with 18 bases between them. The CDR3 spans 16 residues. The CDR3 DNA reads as TGCGCCAGCAGCCACCTTATGACAGCAATGATCACTGAAGCTTTCTTT. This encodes CASSHLMTAMITEAFF.

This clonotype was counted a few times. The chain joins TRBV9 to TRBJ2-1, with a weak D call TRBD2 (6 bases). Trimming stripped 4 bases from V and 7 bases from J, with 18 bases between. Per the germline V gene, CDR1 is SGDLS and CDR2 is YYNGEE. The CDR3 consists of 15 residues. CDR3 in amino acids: CASSPKRAWGNEQFF. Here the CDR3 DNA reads TGTGCCAGCAGCCCAAAGCGGGCGTGGGGGAATGAGCAGTTCTTC.

The chain's CDR3 is CASSYPQGTQYF. The CDR3 DNA is TGTGCCAGCAGTTATCCCCAAGGAACGCAGTATTTT. The chain recombines TRBV6-5 with TRBJ2-3; D gene ambiguous. CDR3 length: 12 residues. V was shortened by 3 bases and J by 9 bases, with 10 bases between the two germline ends. Looked up from germline, CDR1 is MNHEY and CDR2 is SVGAGI.